The T cell receptor beta chain described here comes from a study of shared clonotypes between healthy human individuals. The CDR3 spans 16 residues. Germline-derived CDR1 and CDR2 are SGHRS and YFSETQ. Trimming removed 2 bases from V and 0 bases from J; junction bases left unmatched: 6. This clone appeared a single time. Within the sample, other DNA sequences also encode this same CDR3. CD4+ cells were split into CD45RA+ naive and CD45RA-negative memory subsets. Libraries were prepared by immunoSEQ multiplex PCR; TCRdb keeps only in-frame clonotypes and omits some of them. Seen here are 1.6 million or so clones, around 97% observed once, and the top ten hold over 1%.

Material for sequencing was naive CD4+ T cells sorted from blood. Described subset: CD45RA+ positively selected. This receptor was taken from a man under 40 in good health. V and J are TRBV5-1 and TRBJ2-3; 7 nucleotides align to TRBD2. CDR3 amino acids: CASSLRLADSTDTQYF. The CDR3, as DNA: TGCGCCAGCAGCTTAAGACTAGCTGATAGCACAGATACGCAGTATTTT.